Presented here are 3 T cell receptor beta chains from one specimen sequenced in a study of siplizumab effects on memory and regulatory T cells. The repertoire was sequenced with immunoSEQ multiplex PCR; TCRdb's copy has only in-frame clones and lacks some. Of about 68,000 clones in the sample, 90% to 95% were seen once. The sample taken for sequencing was CD8+ T cells sorted from blood. All receptors derive from a human donor in good health.

The genes are TRBV18 and TRBJ2-1; a possible D gene is TRBD2 (6 bases). The length of the CDR3 is 15 residues. Per the germline V gene, CDR1 is KGHSH and CDR2 is LQKENI. The V gene lost 6 bases and the J gene lost 2 bases, with 14 bases spanning the gap. The CDR3: CASSKEGRTYNEQFF. DNA for the CDR3: TGTGCCAGCTCTAAGGAGGGGCGAACCTACAATGAGCAGTTCTTC.

Worth noting for this clone: Relative to the germline gene, one junction end is altered; a read error may explain this. The rearrangement joins TRBV7-9 to TRBJ2-4, with TRBD1 as a possible D gene (6 bases). The germline CDR1 and CDR2 sequences are SEHNR and FQNEAQ (reference sequence). This CDR3 spans 13 amino acids. For the CDR3, the DNA is TGTGCCAGCAGCTTAGAGGCAGGGGCGCTAGTGAACTTC. This gives the protein CASSLEAGALVNF.

The rearrangement uses TRBV7-9 and TRBJ1-4, with 7 nucleotides matching TRBD1. With V trimmed by 8 bases and J by 0 bases, 12 bases remained unmatched. CDR1 SEHNR and CDR2 FQNEAQ come from the germline V gene (reference sequence). The CDR3 runs to 17 residues. The CDR3 region is CASSLFGQDPTNEKLFF. In nucleotides, the CDR3 is TGTGCCAGCTCGTTGTTCGGACAGGACCCAACTAATGAAAAACTGTTTTTT.